This passage covers 20 T cell receptor beta chains from one sample sequenced in a study of blood T cell repertoires in COVID-19. Clones were sequenced by immunoSEQ multiplex PCR, and TCRdb holds only the in-frame ones, with some missing. In the table there are under 250,000 clones, 75% to 90% of which are singletons. What was sequenced was PBMCs or T cells enriched from blood (not recorded which). These receptor sequences come from a young woman in a cohort exposed to, infected with or recovered from COVID-19 (not recorded which).

The chain links TRBV6-1 to TRBJ1-6; 7 positions agree with TRBD1. J was trimmed by 7 bases and V by 3 bases; bases with no gene match: 6. From germline, CDR1 is MNHNS and CDR2 SASEGT. CDR3 length: 15 amino acids. CDR3 sequence reads: CASSDWGQLNSPLHF. As DNA, the CDR3 is TGTGCCAGCAGTGATTGGGGACAGCTAAATTCACCCCTCCACTTT.

The CDR3 protein is CASRRPGSGQNIQYF. As DNA, the CDR3 is TGTGCCAGCAGACGCCCGGGGTCAGGACAAAACATTCAGTACTTC. V is TRBV28 and J is TRBJ2-4; tentatively, D is TRBD2 (5 bases). The CDR3 totals 15 residues. V shed 6 bases and J shed 5 bases, with 17 bases lying between them. The germline V gene encodes CDR1 MDHEN and CDR2 SYDVKM.

This rearrangement joins TRBV2 to TRBJ1-2; D is possibly TRBD1 (5 bases). Deletions cut 0 bases from V and 7 bases from J, with 9 bases between. This CDR3 has 13 amino acids. The germline V gene encodes CDR1 SNHLY and CDR2 FYNNEI. Here the CDR3 DNA reads TGTGCCAGCAGTGAAGCGGAAAGGGGTGGCTACACCTTC. It encodes CASSEAERGGYTF.

The chain links TRBV19 to TRBJ1-1; D perhaps matches TRBD1 (5 bases). The CDR3 is made up of 15 amino acids. The germline gives CDR1 LNHDA, CDR2 SQIVND (reference sequence). With 5 bases removed from V and 1 base from J, the gap between germline ends came to 14 bases. This CDR3 is CASSYAGTTNTEAFF. The CDR3 nucleotides read TGTGCCAGTAGTTACGCCGGGACTACGAACACTGAAGCTTTCTTT. Full variable domain (rest looked up from reference TRBV19 and TRBJ1-1): DGGITQSPKYLFRKEGQNVTLSCEQNLNHDAMYWYRQDPGQGLRLIYYSQIVNDFQKGDIAEGYSVSREKKESFPLTVTSAQKNPTAFYLCASSYAGTTNTEAFFGQGTRLTVV.

The chain uses TRBV28 and TRBJ2-7, with D perhaps TRBD1 (5 bases). This CDR3 has 14 residues. V lost 6 bases and J 4 bases, leaving 16 bases between the germline ends. Germline V CDR1 and CDR2: MDHEN, SYDVKM. CDR3 region: CASSVKIRAYEQYF. The CDR3 nucleotides read TGTGCCAGCAGCGTTAAAATCAGGGCATACGAGCAGTACTTC.

The chain combines TRBV27 with TRBJ2-1; 9 nucleotides align to TRBD2. The CDR3 is 15 residues long. After removal of 2 bases from V and 8 bases from J, the junction contained 7 bases not matched to a gene. The germline V gene encodes CDR1 MNHEY and CDR2 SMNVEV (reference sequence). The CDR3 DNA reads TGTGCCAGCAGTTTACTGGCGGGAGGGCCGTATGAGCAGTTCTTC. Protein product: CASSLLAGGPYEQFF.

The chain joins TRBV28 to TRBJ1-2; D unresolved. Trimming removed 6 bases from V and 8 bases from J, with 13 bases in between. Germline V CDR1 and CDR2: MDHEN, SYDVKM. The CDR3 has 12 residues. CDR3 residues: CASRPSFYGYTF. The CDR3 DNA reads TGTGCCAGCAGACCGAGTTTCTACGGCTACACCTTC.

The chain uses TRBV19 and TRBJ1-1; D is possibly TRBD1 (6 bases). CDR3 length: 13 residues. Germline CDR1 LNHDA, CDR2 SQIVND (reference sequence). V lost 6 bases and J lost 1, with 9 bases in between. This CDR3 is CASRLGQNTEAFF. In nucleotides, the CDR3 is TGTGCCAGTAGGTTGGGACAGAACACTGAAGCTTTCTTT.

There are a few counts of this clone. V gene TRBV2 combines with J gene TRBJ2-1, with D perhaps matching TRBD2 (5 bases). The ends were cut back, 0 bases at V and 9 bases at J, with 12 bases in the middle. CDR1 is SNHLY, CDR2 FYNNEI, per germline. The CDR3 length is 14 residues. DNA of the CDR3: TGTGCCAGCAGTGAAGCCTTAGCGATCTTTGAGCAGTTCTTC. Residues: CASSEALAIFEQFF. Using reference TRBV2 and TRBJ2-1 for the parts outside the CDR3, the full variable domain is EPEVTQTPSHQVTQMGQEVILRCVPISNHLYFYWYRQILGQKVEFLVSFYNNEISEKSEIFDDQFSVERPDGSNFTLKIRSTKLEDSAMYFCASSEALAIFEQFFGPGTRLTVL.

This clone was recorded a few times. The chain is built from TRBV2 and TRBJ2-2; the match to TRBD2 covers 7 bases. The V gene's germline CDR1 is SNHLY and CDR2 FYNNEI. The CDR3 spans 15 residues. The trim removed 4 bases at V and 5 bases at J, leaving 7 bases unmatched. DNA of the CDR3: TGTGCCAGCAGTGTTTGGACTAGTCGGACCGGGGAGCTGTTTTTT. Protein sequence: CASSVWTSRTGELFF.

The chain links TRBV11-3 to TRBJ2-1, with D perhaps matching TRBD1 (5 bases). CDR1 is SGHNT, CDR2 YENEEA, per germline. Trimming took off 1 base at V and 0 bases at J, with 16 bases between the two ends. This CDR3 comprises 18 residues. CDR3 DNA sequence: TGTGCCAGCAGCTTAGGCCGACAGATTCCTAGCTCCTACAATGAGCAGTTCTTC. This gives the protein CASSLGRQIPSSYNEQFF.

The gene calls are TRBV29-1 and TRBJ2-1, with 11 bases lining up with TRBD2. This CDR3 comprises 14 residues. The germline V gene has CDR1 SQVTM and CDR2 ANQGSEA. Unmatched junction bases numbered 5, after V lost 6 bases and J lost 4 bases. The CDR3 bases are TGCAGCGTCCAAACTAGCGGGAGTTACAATGAGCAGTTCTTC. Protein: CSVQTSGSYNEQFF.

The chain uses TRBV5-6 and TRBJ2-3; possible D gene TRBD2, 6 bases. V was pared by 2 bases and J by 2 bases, with 9 bases between. Germline V CDR1 and CDR2: SGHDT, YYEEEE. CDR3 size: 14 residues. CDR3 region: CASSFPGDTDTQYF. Here the CDR3 DNA reads TGTGCCAGCAGCTTCCCGGGAGACACAGATACGCAGTATTTT.

This rearrangement joins TRBV19 to TRBJ2-1; 7 bases agree with TRBD1. The CDR3 loop spans 16 amino acids. The V gene's germline CDR1 is LNHDA and CDR2 SQIVND (reference sequence). Trimming at V came to 3 bases and at J to 0 bases, leaving 5 bases not matched to a gene. The DNA for the CDR3 is TGTGCCAGTAGTATTTCGACAGGGACCTCCTACAATGAGCAGTTCTTC. It specifies CASSISTGTSYNEQFF.

This rearrangement joins TRBV5-1 to TRBJ2-5, with a possible D match to TRBD1 (6 bases). CDR1 and CDR2 (germline): SGHRS, YFSETQ. CDR3 length equals 14 residues. V lost 4 bases and J 4 bases, leaving 14 bases between the germline ends. The CDR3 nucleotides read TGCGCCAGCAGCACAGGACAGAAGGGAGAGACCCAGTACTTC. Translation: CASSTGQKGETQYF.

The rearrangement uses TRBV10-2 and TRBJ1-5, with 9 bases aligning to TRBD1. Germline CDR1 WSHSY, CDR2 SAAADI. Trimming at V came to 2 bases and at J to 4 bases, leaving 0 bases not matched to a gene. This CDR3 has 14 residues. The CDR3 reads CASSEGQGNQPQHF. The CDR3, as DNA: TGCGCCAGCAGTGAGGGACAGGGGAATCAGCCCCAGCATTTT.

The chain uses TRBV9 and TRBJ2-3; 8 bases align to TRBD2. The germline gives CDR1 SGDLS, CDR2 YYNGEE. The length of the CDR3 is 16 residues. With 2 bases clipped from V and 0 bases from J, the junction kept 5 bases outside the gene matches. The CDR3 region is CASSVSGTFSTDTQYF. The CDR3 nucleotides read TGTGCCAGCAGCGTTAGCGGGACGTTTAGCACAGATACGCAGTATTTT.

The rearrangement links TRBV5-1 to TRBJ2-2, with TRBD2 identical over 10 bases. There are 15 residues in the CDR3. CDR1 and CDR2 (germline): SGHRS, YFSETQ. Trimming cost V 2 bases and J 6 bases; bases outside gene matches: 4. The CDR3 DNA reads as TGCGCCAGCAGCTTTGAGGGACTAGCGTCCGGGGAGCTGTTTTTT. This gives the protein CASSFEGLASGELFF.

The V gene is TRBV6-5, the J gene TRBJ1-2, with D perhaps matching TRBD1 (6 bases). The CDR3 is 15 residues long. CDR1 and CDR2 from the germline V gene are MNHEY and SVGAGI. The V end lost 9 bases, the J end lost 1 base, and 18 bases lay between the germline ends. CDR3: CASRSGTTFNYGYTF. The CDR3 coding sequence is TGTGCCAGTCGATCCGGGACAACCTTTAACTATGGCTACACCTTC.

The chain uses TRBV27 and TRBJ2-7, with D possibly matching TRBD1 (5 bases). The CDR3 loop spans 13 amino acids. The germline gives CDR1 MNHEY, CDR2 SMNVEV (reference sequence). V lost 5 bases, J lost 2 bases, and 10 bases lay in between. CDR3 bases: TGTGCCAGCAGTCCGACAGCAACCTACGAGCAGTACTTC. Protein sequence: CASSPTATYEQYF.